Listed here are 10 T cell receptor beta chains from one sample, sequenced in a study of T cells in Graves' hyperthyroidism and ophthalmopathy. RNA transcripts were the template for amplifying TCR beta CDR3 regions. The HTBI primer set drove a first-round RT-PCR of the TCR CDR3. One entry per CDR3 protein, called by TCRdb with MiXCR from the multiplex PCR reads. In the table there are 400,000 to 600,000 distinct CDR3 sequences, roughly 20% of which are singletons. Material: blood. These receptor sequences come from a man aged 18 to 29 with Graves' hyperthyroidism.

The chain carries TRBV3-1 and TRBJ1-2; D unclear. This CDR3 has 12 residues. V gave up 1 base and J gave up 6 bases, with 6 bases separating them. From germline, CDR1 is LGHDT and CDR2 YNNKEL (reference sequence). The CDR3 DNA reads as TGTGCCAGCAGCCAAGGCCCCAATGGCTACACCTTC. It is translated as CASSQGPNGYTF.

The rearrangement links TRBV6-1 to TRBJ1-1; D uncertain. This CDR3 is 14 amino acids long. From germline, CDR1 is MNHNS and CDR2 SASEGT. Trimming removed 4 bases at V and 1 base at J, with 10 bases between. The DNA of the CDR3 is TGTGCCAGCAGTGGGACTGTGCAGAACACTGAAGCTTTCTTT. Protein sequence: CASSGTVQNTEAFF.

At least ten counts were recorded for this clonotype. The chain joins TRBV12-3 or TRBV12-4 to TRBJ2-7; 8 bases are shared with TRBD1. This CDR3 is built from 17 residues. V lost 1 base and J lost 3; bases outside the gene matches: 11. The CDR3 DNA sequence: TGTGCCAGCAGTTTAGAAGGATCAGGACAGGGATTCTACGAGCAGTACTTC. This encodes CASSLEGSGQGFYEQYF.

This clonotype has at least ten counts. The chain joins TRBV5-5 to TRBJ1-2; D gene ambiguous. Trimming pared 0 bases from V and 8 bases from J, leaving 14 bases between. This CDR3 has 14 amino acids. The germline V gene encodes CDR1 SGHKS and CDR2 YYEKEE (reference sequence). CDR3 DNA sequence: TGTGCCAGCAGCTTGGGCGGTCTTGAAGTAGGCTACACCTTC. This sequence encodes CASSLGGLEVGYTF.

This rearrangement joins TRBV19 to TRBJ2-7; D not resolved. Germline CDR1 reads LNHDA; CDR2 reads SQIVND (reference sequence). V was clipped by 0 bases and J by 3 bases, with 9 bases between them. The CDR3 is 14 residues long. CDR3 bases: TGTGCCAGTAGTATAGATGGTACGGTCTACGAGCAGTACTTC. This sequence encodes CASSIDGTVYEQYF. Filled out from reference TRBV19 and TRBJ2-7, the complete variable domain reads DGGITQSPKYLFRKEGQNVTLSCEQNLNHDAMYWYRQDPGQGLRLIYYSQIVNDFQKGDIAEGYSVSREKKESFPLTVTSAQKNPTAFYLCASSIDGTVYEQYFGPGTRLTVT.

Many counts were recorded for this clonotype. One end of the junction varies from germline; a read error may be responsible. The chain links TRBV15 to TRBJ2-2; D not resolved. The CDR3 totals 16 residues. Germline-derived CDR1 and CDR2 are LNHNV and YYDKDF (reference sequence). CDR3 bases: TGTGCCACCAGCAGAGATCTCGGAGAAACCACCAGGGAGCTGTTTTTT. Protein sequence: CATSRDLGETTRELFF.

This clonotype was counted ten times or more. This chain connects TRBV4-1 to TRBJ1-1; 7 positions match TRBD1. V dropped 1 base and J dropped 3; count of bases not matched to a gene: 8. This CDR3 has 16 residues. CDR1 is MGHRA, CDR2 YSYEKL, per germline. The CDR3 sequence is CASSQAPTGSHTEAFF. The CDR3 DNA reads TGCGCCAGCAGCCAAGCACCGACAGGGTCGCACACTGAAGCTTTCTTT.

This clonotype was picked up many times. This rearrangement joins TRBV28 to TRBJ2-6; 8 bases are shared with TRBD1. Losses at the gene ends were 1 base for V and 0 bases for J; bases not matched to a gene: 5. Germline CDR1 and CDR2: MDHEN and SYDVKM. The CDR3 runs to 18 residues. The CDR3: CASSLSGQATSGANVLTF. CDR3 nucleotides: TGTGCCAGCAGTTTATCGGGACAGGCGACCTCTGGGGCCAACGTCCTGACTTTC.

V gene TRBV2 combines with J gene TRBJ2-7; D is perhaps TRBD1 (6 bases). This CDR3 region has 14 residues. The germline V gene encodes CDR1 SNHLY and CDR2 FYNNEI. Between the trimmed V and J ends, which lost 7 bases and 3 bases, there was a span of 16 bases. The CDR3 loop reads CASNPRGSYYEQYF. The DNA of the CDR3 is TGTGCCAGCAACCCAAGGGGGTCGTACTACGAGCAGTACTTC.

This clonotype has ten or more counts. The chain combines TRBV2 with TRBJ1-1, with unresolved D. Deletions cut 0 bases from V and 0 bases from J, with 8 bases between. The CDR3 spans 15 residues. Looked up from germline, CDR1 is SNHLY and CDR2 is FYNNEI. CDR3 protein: CASSEAVQMNTEAFF. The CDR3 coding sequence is TGTGCCAGCAGTGAAGCCGTACAGATGAACACTGAAGCTTTCTTT.